Listed below are T cell receptor beta chains from one sample, sequenced in a study of spatial heterogeneity in lung cancer. TCRdb itself ran the 5' RACE reads through MiXCR, one entry per CDR3 protein. This repertoire shows just under 95,000 distinct CDR3 sequences, approximately 12% found once; its top ten account for roughly two fifths. The sample here was PBMCs, taken at surgery. The receptors shown here come from a male donor with early-stage non-small cell lung cancer. The CDR3 runs from the conserved cysteine through the conserved F or W. Each record gives: D gene, V gene, J gene, clone size, CDR3 DNA, CDR3 protein. D genes are given only for firm matches. Clone size appears in some rows only: once, few, many, or a class for an expanded clone.

TRBD1,TRBV4-1,TRBJ2-7,few,TGCGCCAGCAGTCTCGGACAGGGGACATCCTACGAGCAGTACTTC,CASSLGQGTSYEQYF
.,TRBV7-2,TRBJ2-3,many,TGTGCCAGCAGCAATAGCGGAACGCAGTATTTT,CASSNSGTQYF
TRBD1,TRBV18,TRBJ1-3,few,TGTGCCAGCTCGTTCGGGACAGGGGATTCCGGAAACACCATATATTTT,CASSFGTGDSGNTIYF
.,TRBV2,TRBJ2-5,few,TGTGCCAGTGCAATAGCGTTTGGAGAGACCCAGTACTTC,CASAIAFGETQYF
.,TRBV28,TRBJ2-7,many,TGTGCCAGCAGCTCCCGGGGCAGTGAGGCCTACGAGCAGTACTTC,CASSSRGSEAYEQYF
.,TRBV6-2/TRBV6-3,TRBJ1-1,.,TGTGCCAGCACCCCTGGGGCAATGAACACTGAAGCTTTCTTT,CASTPGAMNTEAFF
TRBD2,TRBV6-5,TRBJ2-1,.,TGTGCCAGCACCCTAGCGGGAGGGCCCTACAATGAGCAGTTCTTC,CASTLAGGPYNEQFF
.,TRBV20-1,TRBJ2-7,few,TGCAGTGCTAGTGTTCTAGCGAAACGCTACGAGCAGTACTTC,CSASVLAKRYEQYF
.,TRBV19,TRBJ2-4,.,TGTGCCAGTAGTAACCCCTTACGCCAGGGAAGTGGGGAAAACATTCAGTACTTC,CASSNPLRQGSGENIQYF
.,TRBV20-1,TRBJ2-2,.,TGCAGTGCTAGAGAACACTTACTGAACACCGGGGAGCTGTTTTTT,CSAREHLLNTGELFF
.,TRBV6-5,TRBJ1-6,.,TGTGCCAGCAGTTACGCCGGCCCCCCAAATTCACCCCTCCACTTT,CASSYAGPPNSPLHF
.,TRBV15,TRBJ1-1,many,TGTGCCACCAGCAGAGCAGCAGCGAACACTGAAGCTTTCTTT,CATSRAAANTEAFF
.,TRBV11-2,TRBJ2-7,.,TGTGCCAGCCAGGCAGCCTACGAGCAGTACTTC,CASQAAYEQYF
TRBD2,TRBV7-3,TRBJ2-3,many,TGTGCCAGCAGCCTAGGGGGACTAGCGGGAGCAGATACGCAGTATTTT,CASSLGGLAGADTQYF
.,TRBV19,TRBJ2-1,few,TGTGCCAGTAAGGGCCAGGGTGAAGACAATGAGCAGTTCTTC,CASKGQGEDNEQFF
.,TRBV7-9,TRBJ2-7,few,TGTGCCAGCAGCTTAGCGACACCCCTTTCCTACGAGCAGTACTTC,CASSLATPLSYEQYF
TRBD1,TRBV29-1,TRBJ2-2,.,TGCAGCGTTACTAAGGGACAGGCGAACACCGGGGAGCTGTTTTTT,CSVTKGQANTGELFF
TRBD1,TRBV20-1,TRBJ1-1,.,TGCAGTGCTAGGACCCCGGGACAGGGACTTCTACGCACTGAAGCTTTCTTT,CSARTPGQGLLRTEAFF
TRBD1,TRBV12-3/TRBV12-4,TRBJ1-2,few,TGTGCCAGCAGTTTGACAGGGAGGGATGGCTACACCTTC,CASSLTGRDGYTF
.,TRBV7-3,TRBJ1-1,few,TGTGCCAGCAGCGCCCAACAGAACACTGAAGCTTTCTTT,CASSAQQNTEAFF
.,TRBV7-2,TRBJ2-5,.,TGTGCCAGCAGCTTATTAGGCCTGGACCAAGAGACCCAGTACTTC,CASSLLGLDQETQYF
TRBD2,TRBV20-1,TRBJ2-7,.,TGCAGTGCATTCACCGGGACTAGCGGTACCTACGAGCAGTACTTC,CSAFTGTSGTYEQYF
.,TRBV24-1,TRBJ2-2,few,TGTGCCACCAGTGAGGACCAGTGGGGGGTGCCCGGGGAGCTGTTTTTT,CATSEDQWGVPGELFF
.,TRBV4-3,TRBJ1-1,few,TGCGCCAGCAGCCAAGATGCACGGGGGCCGGGGAACACTGAAGCTTTCTTT,CASSQDARGPGNTEAFF
TRBD1,TRBV7-3,TRBJ1-2,.,TGTGCCAGCAGCTTAATGGCCCCGGACAGGGCTAACTATGGCTACACCTTC,CASSLMAPDRANYGYTF
.,TRBV7-2,TRBJ2-1,many,TGTGCCAGCGAAAGCACCAGCTCCTACAATGAGCAGTTCTTC,CASESTSSYNEQFF
.,TRBV5-1,TRBJ2-5,few,TGCGCCAGCAGCCCGGGGACTTCCCCTAGTAACCAAGAGACCCAGTACTTC,CASSPGTSPSNQETQYF
.,TRBV7-6,TRBJ1-5,.,TGTGCCAGCAGCCAAGGATCAGGTCAGCCCCAGCATTTT,CASSQGSGQPQHF
.,TRBV4-1,TRBJ2-7,few,TGCGCCAGCAGCCAAGATCTAACGGTGGGAGAGGACGAGCAGTACTTC,CASSQDLTVGEDEQYF
.,TRBV5-4,TRBJ1-2,many,TGTGCCAGCAGCTTGGTCGGGCTAGGAGCTAACTATGGCTACACCTTC,CASSLVGLGANYGYTF
.,TRBV28,TRBJ1-1,few,TGTGCCAGCAGTTCCCCGGACAGGAACACTGAAGCTTTCTTT,CASSSPDRNTEAFF
.,TRBV6-5,TRBJ1-1,many,TGTGCCAGCAGTTACTCAAGGAGGGTGAACACTGAAGCTTTCTTT,CASSYSRRVNTEAFF